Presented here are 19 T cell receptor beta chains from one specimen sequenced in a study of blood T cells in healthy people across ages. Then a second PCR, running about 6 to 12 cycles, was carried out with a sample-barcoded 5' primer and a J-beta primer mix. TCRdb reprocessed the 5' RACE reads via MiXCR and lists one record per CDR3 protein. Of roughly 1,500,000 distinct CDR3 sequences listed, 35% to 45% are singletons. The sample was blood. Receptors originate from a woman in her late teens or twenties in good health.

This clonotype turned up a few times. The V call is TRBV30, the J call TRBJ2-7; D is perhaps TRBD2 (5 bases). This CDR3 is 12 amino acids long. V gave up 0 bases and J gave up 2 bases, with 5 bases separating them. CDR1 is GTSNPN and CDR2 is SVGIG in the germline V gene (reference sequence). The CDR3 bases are TGTGCCTGGAGTGTAGCGGCCTACGAGCAGTACTTC. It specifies CAWSVAAYEQYF.

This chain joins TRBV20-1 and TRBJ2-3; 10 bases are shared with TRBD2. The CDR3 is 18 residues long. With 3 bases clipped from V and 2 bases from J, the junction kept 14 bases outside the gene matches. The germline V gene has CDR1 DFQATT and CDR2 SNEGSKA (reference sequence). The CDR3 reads CSASGWASGSGPTDTQYF. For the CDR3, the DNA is TGCAGTGCTAGTGGTTGGGCTAGCGGGAGTGGCCCCACAGATACGCAGTATTTT.

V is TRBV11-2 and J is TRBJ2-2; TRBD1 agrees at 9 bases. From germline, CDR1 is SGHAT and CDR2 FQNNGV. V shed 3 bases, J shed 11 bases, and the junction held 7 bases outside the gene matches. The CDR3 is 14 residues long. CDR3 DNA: TGTGCCAGCAGCTTGGGACAGGGCCTCGCTGAGCTGTTTTTT. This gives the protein CASSLGQGLAELFF.

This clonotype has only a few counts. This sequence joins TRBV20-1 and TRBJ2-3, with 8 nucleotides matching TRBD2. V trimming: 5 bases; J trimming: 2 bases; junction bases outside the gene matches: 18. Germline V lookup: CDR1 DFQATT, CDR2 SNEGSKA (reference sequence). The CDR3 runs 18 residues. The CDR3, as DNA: TGCAGTGCTCCCCCTGGGGTAGCGGGGTCTGGGGACACAGATACGCAGTATTTT. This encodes CSAPPGVAGSGDTDTQYF.

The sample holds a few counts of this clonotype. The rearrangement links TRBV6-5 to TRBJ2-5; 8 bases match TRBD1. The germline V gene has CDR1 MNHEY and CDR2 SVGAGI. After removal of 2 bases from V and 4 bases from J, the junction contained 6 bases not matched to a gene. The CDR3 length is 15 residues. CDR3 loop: CASSYLSGGGETQYF. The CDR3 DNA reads TGTGCCAGCAGTTACCTTTCAGGGGGCGGAGAGACCCAGTACTTC.

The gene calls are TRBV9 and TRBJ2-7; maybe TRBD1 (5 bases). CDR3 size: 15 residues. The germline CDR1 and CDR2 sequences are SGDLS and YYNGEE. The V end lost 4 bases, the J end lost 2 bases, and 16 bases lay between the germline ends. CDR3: CASSPSRGLAYEQYF. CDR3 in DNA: TGTGCCAGCAGCCCCAGTAGGGGTTTAGCCTACGAGCAGTACTTC.

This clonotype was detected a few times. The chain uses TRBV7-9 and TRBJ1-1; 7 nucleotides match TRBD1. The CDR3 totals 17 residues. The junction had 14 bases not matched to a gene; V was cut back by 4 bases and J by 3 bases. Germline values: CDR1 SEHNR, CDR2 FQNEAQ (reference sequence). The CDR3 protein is CASSSNLRGMMDTEAFF. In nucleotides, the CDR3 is TGTGCCAGCAGCTCTAACCTCAGGGGGATGATGGACACTGAAGCTTTCTTT.

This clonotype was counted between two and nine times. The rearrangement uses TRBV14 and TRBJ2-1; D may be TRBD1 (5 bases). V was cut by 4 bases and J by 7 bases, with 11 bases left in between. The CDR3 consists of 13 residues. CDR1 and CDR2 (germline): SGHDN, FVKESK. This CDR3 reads CASSRAAGNEQFF. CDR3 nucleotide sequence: TGTGCCAGCAGCCGAGCTGCAGGGAATGAGCAGTTCTTC.

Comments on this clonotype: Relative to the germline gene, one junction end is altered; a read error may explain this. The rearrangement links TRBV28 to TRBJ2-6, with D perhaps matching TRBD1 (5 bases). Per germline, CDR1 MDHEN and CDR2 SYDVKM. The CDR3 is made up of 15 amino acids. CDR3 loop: CAGSLFGALANVLTF. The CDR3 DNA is TGTGCCGGCAGTTTATTTGGGGCCTTGGCCAACGTCCTGACTTTC.

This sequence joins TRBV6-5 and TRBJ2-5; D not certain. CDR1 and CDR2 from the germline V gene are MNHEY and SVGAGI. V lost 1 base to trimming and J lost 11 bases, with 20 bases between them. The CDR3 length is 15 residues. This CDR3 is CASSYWTSNGNEQYF. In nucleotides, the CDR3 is TGTGCCAGCAGTTACTGGACCAGCAATGGGAATGAGCAGTACTTC.

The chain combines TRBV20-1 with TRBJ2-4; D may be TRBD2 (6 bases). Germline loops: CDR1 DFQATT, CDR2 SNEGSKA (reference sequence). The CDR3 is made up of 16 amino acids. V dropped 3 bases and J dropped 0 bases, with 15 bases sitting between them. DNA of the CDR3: TGCAGTGCTAGTAGCGGACTAATCCTAGCCAAAAACATTCAGTACTTC. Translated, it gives CSASSGLILAKNIQYF.

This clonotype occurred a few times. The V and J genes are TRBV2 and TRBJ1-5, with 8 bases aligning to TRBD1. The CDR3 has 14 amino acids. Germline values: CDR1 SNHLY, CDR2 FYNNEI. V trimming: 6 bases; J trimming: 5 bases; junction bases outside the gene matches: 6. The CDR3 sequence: CASRLQGDHQPQHF. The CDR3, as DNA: TGTGCCAGCAGATTACAGGGGGATCATCAGCCCCAGCATTTT.

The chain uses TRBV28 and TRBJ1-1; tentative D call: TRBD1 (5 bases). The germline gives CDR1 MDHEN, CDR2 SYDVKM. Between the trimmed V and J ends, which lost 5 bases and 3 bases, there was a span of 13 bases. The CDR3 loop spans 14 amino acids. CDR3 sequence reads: CASSPGGWDTEAFF. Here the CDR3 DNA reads TGTGCCAGCAGTCCCGGGGGGTGGGACACTGAAGCTTTCTTT. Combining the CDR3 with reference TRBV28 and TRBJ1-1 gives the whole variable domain DVKVTQSSRYLVKRTGEKVFLECVQDMDHENMFWYRQDPGLGLRLIYFSYDVKMKEKGDIPEGYSVSREKKERFSLILESASTNQTSMYLCASSPGGWDTEAFFGQGTRLTVV.

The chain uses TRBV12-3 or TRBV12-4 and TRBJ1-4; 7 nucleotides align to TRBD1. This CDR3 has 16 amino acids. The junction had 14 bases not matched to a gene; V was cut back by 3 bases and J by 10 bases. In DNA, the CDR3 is TGTGCCAGCAGTTTCGGGCCGACAGGGAGGGGAGGAAAACTGTTTTTT. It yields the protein CASSFGPTGRGGKLFF.

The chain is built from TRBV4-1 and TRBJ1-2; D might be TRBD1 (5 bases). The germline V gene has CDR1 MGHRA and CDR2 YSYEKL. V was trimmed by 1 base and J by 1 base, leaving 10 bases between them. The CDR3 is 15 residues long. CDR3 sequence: CASSQGGDNNYGYTF. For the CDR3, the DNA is TGCGCCAGCAGCCAAGGGGGGGATAATAACTATGGCTACACCTTC.

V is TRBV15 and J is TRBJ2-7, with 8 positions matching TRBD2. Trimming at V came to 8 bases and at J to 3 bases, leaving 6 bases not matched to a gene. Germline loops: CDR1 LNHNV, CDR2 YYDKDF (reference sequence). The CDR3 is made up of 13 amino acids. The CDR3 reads CATGGGIGYEQYF. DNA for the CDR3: TGTGCCACCGGCGGGGGGATCGGCTACGAGCAGTACTTC.

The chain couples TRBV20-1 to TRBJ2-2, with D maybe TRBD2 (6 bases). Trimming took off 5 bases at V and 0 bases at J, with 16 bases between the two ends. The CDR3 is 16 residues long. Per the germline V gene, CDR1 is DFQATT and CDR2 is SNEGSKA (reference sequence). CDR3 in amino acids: CSALASGRSNTGELFF. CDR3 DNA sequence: TGCAGTGCTCTGGCCAGCGGGCGTTCGAACACCGGGGAGCTGTTTTTT.

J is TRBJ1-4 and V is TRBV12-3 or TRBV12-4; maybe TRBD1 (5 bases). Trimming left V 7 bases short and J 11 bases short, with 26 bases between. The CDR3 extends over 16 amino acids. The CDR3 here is CASTLSQDLMVRKLFF. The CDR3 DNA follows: TGTGCCAGCACCCTTTCACAGGATCTTATGGTTCGGAAACTGTTTTTT.

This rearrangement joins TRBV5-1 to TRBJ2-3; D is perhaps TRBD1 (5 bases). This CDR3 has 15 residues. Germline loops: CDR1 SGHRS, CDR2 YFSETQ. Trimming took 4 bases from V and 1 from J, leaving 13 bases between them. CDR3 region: CASSHRTLGTDTQYF. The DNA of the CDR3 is TGCGCCAGCAGCCATCGGACACTGGGCACAGATACGCAGTATTTT. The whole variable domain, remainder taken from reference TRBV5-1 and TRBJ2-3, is KAGVTQTPRYLIKTRGQQVTLSCSPISGHRSVSWYQQTPGQGLQFLFEYFSETQRNKGNFPGRFSGRQFSNSRSEMNVSTLELGDSALYLCASSHRTLGTDTQYFGPGTRLTVL.